The T cell receptor (beta chain) under discussion was sequenced for a study of T cell repertoires and HLA-DP antigens. Amplification used primers for 54 TRBV and 13 TRBJ segments. This table comes from immunoSEQ multiplex PCR, and its TCRdb copy is limited to in-frame clones, with some not included. The sample has almost 90,000 clones; approximately 86% are singletons. Untouched CD4+ T cells were bead-isolated at about 97.7% purity. Trimming removed 0 bases from V and 1 base from J, with 3 bases in between. CDR3 length equals 13 residues. Germline loops: CDR1 SGHNT, CDR2 YYREEE (reference sequence). As regards this clone: Its target is unknown.

Sequencing used CD4+ T cells from PBMCs. The chain recombines TRBV5-4 with TRBJ2-3; D is undetermined. The sequence derives from a man aged 45 to 65 in good health and CMV-seronegative. The CDR3 sequence: CASSLAGTDTQYF. The CDR3 nucleotides read TGTGCCAGCAGCTTGGCCGGCACAGATACGCAGTATTTT.